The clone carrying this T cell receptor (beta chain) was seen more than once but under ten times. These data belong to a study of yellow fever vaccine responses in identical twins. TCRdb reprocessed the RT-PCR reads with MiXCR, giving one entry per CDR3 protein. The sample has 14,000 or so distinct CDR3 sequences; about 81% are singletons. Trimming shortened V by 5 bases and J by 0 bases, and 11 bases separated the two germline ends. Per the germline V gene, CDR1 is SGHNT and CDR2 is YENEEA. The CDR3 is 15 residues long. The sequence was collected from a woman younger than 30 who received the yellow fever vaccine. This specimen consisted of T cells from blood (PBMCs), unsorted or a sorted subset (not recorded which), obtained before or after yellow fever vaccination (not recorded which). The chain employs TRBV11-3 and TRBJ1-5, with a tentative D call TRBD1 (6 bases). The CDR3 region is CASSRGQYSNQPQHF. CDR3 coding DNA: TGTGCCAGCAGCAGAGGACAGTATAGCAATCAGCCCCAGCATTTT.